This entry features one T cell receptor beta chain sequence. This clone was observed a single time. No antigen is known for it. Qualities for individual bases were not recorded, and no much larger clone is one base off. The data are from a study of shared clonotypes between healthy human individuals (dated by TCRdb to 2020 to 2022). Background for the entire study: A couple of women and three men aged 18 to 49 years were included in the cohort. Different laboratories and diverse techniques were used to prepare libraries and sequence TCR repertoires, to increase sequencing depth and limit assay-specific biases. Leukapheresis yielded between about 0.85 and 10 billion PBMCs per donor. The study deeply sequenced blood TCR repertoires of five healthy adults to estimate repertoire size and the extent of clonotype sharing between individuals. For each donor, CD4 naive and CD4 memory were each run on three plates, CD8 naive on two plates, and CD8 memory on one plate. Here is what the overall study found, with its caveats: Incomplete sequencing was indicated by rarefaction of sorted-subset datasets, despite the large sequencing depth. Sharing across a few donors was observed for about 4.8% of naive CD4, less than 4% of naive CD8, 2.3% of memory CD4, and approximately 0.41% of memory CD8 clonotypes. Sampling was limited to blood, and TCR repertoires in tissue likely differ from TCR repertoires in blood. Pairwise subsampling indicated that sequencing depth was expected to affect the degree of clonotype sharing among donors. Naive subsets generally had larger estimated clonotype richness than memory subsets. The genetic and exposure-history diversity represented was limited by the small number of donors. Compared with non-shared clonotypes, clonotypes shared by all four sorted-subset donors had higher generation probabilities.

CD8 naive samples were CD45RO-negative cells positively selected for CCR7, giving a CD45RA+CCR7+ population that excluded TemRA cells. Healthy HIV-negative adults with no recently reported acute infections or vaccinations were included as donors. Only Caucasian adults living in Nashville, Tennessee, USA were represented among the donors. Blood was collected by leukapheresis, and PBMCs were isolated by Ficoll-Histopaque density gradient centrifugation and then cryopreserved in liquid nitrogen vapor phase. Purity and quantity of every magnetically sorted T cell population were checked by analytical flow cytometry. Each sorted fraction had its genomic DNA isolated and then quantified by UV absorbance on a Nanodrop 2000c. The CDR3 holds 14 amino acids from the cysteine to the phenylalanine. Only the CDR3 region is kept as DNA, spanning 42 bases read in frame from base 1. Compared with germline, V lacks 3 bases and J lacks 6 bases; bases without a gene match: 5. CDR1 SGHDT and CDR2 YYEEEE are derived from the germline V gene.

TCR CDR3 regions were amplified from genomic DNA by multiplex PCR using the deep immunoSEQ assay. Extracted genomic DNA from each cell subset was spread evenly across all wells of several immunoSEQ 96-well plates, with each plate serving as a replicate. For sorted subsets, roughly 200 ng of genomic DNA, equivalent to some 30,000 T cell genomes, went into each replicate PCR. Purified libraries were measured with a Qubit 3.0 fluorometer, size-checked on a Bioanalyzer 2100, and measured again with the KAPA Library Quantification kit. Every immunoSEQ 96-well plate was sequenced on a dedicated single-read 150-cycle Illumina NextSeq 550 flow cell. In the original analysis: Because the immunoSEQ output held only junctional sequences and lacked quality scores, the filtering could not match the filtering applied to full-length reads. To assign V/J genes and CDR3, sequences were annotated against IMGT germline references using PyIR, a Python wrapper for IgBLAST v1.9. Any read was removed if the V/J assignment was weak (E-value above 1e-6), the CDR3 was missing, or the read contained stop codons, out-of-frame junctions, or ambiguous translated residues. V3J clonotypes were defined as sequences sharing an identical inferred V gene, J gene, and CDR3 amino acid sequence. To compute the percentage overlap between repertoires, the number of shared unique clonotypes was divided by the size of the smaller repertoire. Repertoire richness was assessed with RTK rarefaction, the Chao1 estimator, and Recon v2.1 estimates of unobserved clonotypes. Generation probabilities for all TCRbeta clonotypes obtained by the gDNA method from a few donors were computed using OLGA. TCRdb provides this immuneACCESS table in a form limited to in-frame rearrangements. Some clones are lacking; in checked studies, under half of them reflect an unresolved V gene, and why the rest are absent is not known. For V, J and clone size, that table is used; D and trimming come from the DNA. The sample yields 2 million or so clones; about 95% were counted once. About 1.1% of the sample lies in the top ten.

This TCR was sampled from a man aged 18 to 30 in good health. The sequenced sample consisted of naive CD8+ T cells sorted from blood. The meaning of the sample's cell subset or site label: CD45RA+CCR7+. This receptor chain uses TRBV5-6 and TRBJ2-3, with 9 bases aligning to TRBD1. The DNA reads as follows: TGTGCCAGCAGCTCGGGACAGGGCGCGGATACGCAGTATTTT. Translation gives CASSSGQGADTQYF. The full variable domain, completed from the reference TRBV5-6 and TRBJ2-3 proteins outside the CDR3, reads DAGVTQSPTHLIKTRGQQVTLRCSPKSGHDTVSWYQQALGQGPQFIFQYYEEEERQRGNFPDRFSGHQFPNYSSELNVNALLLGDSALYLCASSSGQGADTQYFGPGTRLTVL.